Presented here are 16 T cell receptor beta chains from one specimen sequenced in a study of blood T cells in healthy people across ages (dated by TCRdb to about 2015). Receptor amplification or capture employed 5' RACE. Instrument used: Illumina HiSeq 2500. The second PCR ran for roughly 7 to 11 cycles and used a J-beta primer mix along with a sample-barcoded 5' primer. Using fastp trimming at Q25 and MiXCR clonotype assembly, TCRdb reanalyzed the public sequencing data and kept in-frame beta chains. One record per CDR3 amino acid sequence lists the most common genes and DNA. The sample table records fewer than 1,000,000 distinct CDR3 sequences; under 55% of these occur just once. The ten largest clones add up to roughly 18% of the sample. The sequenced sample consisted of blood. The receptors come from a man aged 55-75 years in good health.

This clonotype was recorded a few times. This chain joins TRBV20-1 and TRBJ2-2, with D unclear. The CDR3 contains 11 residues. The V end was cut by 7 bases, the J end by 4 bases, with 7 bases between. CDR1 and CDR2 (germline): DFQATT, SNEGSKA (reference sequence). CDR3: CSVLVTGELFF. CDR3 DNA sequence: TGCAGTGTCCTAGTCACCGGGGAGCTGTTTTTT.

The chain is built from TRBV29-1 and TRBJ1-4; weak D call: TRBD1 (5 bases). V was trimmed by 6 bases and J by 0 bases, leaving 20 bases between them. Germline CDR1 reads SQVTM; CDR2 reads ANQGSEA. This CDR3 contains 17 residues. CDR3 DNA: TGCAGCGTCCTGACCTGGGAGGGGCTTGCAACTAATGAAAAACTGTTTTTT. Its translation: CSVLTWEGLATNEKLFF.

This clonotype was picked up a small number of times. The chain is built from TRBV20-1 and TRBJ2-1, with D perhaps being TRBD1 or TRBD2 (5 bases each). The germline gives CDR1 DFQATT, CDR2 SNEGSKA (reference sequence). The CDR3 length is 16 residues. V lost 0 bases, J lost 4 bases, and 16 bases lay in between. CDR3 DNA sequence: TGCAGTGCTAGAGAGAGGGCAGGGTCGGTTTACAATGAGCAGTTCTTC. This gives the protein CSARERAGSVYNEQFF.

The chain is built from TRBV20-1 and TRBJ2-1; TRBD1 or TRBD2 may be the D gene (5 bases each). Germline CDR1 DFQATT, CDR2 SNEGSKA (reference sequence). Trimming shortened V by 4 bases and J by 2 bases, and 21 bases separated the two germline ends. This CDR3 is built from 17 residues. This CDR3 is CSATHPRRTQTYNEQFF. The CDR3 DNA follows: TGCAGTGCTACCCACCCGAGGAGGACACAGACCTACAATGAGCAGTTCTTC.

This clonotype showed up just a few times. The J gene is TRBJ1-1, the V gene TRBV12-3 or TRBV12-4, with D uncertain. CDR3 length equals 14 residues. Trimming stripped 3 bases from V and 3 bases from J, with 11 bases between. CDR3 DNA sequence: TGTGCCAGCAGTTTGAACAGACAATACACTGAAGCTTTCTTT. Translated, it gives CASSLNRQYTEAFF.

CDR3 protein: CASSHRLRISYNEQFF. The CDR3, as DNA: TGTGCCAGCAGCCACCGCCTTAGAATCTCCTACAATGAGCAGTTCTTC. This chain joins TRBV14 and TRBJ2-1; D is ambiguous. Germline V gene lookup returns CDR1 SGHDN and CDR2 FVKESK. V was shortened by 3 bases and J by 0 bases, with 12 bases between the two germline ends. CDR3 size: 16 residues.

The CDR3 protein is CASLAIGSGANVLTF. In DNA, the CDR3 is TGTGCCAGCCTCGCTATAGGGTCTGGGGCCAACGTCCTGACTTTC. This chain uses TRBV28 with TRBJ2-6, with D uncertain. Germline V gene sequence: CDR1 MDHEN, CDR2 SYDVKM. The CDR3 covers 15 residues. V lost 8 bases and J 1 base, leaving 12 bases between the germline ends. The complete variable domain, with remaining parts taken from reference TRBV28 and TRBJ2-6, reads DVKVTQSSRYLVKRTGEKVFLECVQDMDHENMFWYRQDPGLGLRLIYFSYDVKMKEKGDIPEGYSVSREKKERFSLILESASTNQTSMYLCASLAIGSGANVLTFGAGSRLTVL.

This clonotype has only a few counts. The chain employs TRBV4-1 and TRBJ1-2, with D perhaps matching TRBD1 (5 bases). The ends were cut back, 1 base at V and 5 bases at J, with 14 bases in the middle. This CDR3 has 15 amino acids. Per germline, CDR1 MGHRA and CDR2 YSYEKL. The DNA for the CDR3 is TGCGCCAGCAGCCAAGGAGGCCAGGGCGGGTATGGCTACACCTTC. This gives the protein CASSQGGQGGYGYTF.

This clonotype appeared a few times. V and J are TRBV20-1 and TRBJ2-7; 7 bases align to TRBD2. Germline CDR1 DFQATT, CDR2 SNEGSKA (reference sequence). V gave up 0 bases and J gave up 5 bases; unmatched junction bases: 7. CDR3 length equals 14 residues. CDR3 sequence (DNA): TGCAGTGCTAGAGATAACCGGGGAGGGAACGAGCAGTACTTC. This codes for CSARDNRGGNEQYF.

Only a few counts were recorded for this clonotype. This chain links TRBV6-1 with TRBJ2-4; D possibly uses TRBD1 or TRBD2 (5 bases each). Germline loops: CDR1 MNHNS, CDR2 SASEGT. CDR3 length equals 14 residues. The V end was cut by 4 bases, the J end by 13 bases, with 20 bases between. This CDR3 reads CASSAGTAGGEQYF. In DNA, the CDR3 is TGTGCCAGCAGTGCCGGGACGGCCGGCGGAGAGCAGTACTTC.

This clonotype was observed at least ten times. The chain uses TRBV20-1 and TRBJ1-5; unclear D gene. The germline V and J ends were trimmed by 4 bases and 4 bases, with 11 bases remaining between them. The CDR3 extends over 13 amino acids. Germline loops: CDR1 DFQATT, CDR2 SNEGSKA (reference sequence). DNA of the CDR3: TGCAGTGCTAAGGACCCTGGTAATCAGCCCCAGCATTTT. Its translation: CSAKDPGNQPQHF.

The chain has TRBV20-1 and TRBJ2-1; the D gene is possibly TRBD1 (5 bases). Trimming shortened V by 3 bases and J by 6 bases, and 9 bases separated the two germline ends. Germline CDR1 and CDR2: DFQATT and SNEGSKA (reference sequence). The CDR3 is made up of 12 amino acids. CDR3 sequence: CSARTVLNEQFF. The CDR3 region has the DNA TGCAGTGCTAGGACAGTTCTCAATGAGCAGTTCTTC.

The CDR3 nucleotides are TGCAGCGTTGTAGCTAGTTCACCCCTCCACTTT. Residues: CSVVASSPLHF. The rearrangement joins TRBV29-1 to TRBJ1-6; D gene unclear. This CDR3 spans 11 amino acids. The V and J ends lost 4 bases and 9 bases respectively, with 7 bases between them. CDR1 and CDR2 (germline): SQVTM, ANQGSEA.

V is TRBV10-3 and J is TRBJ2-3, with D possibly TRBD1 on 6 matching bases. CDR3 size: 15 residues. Germline V gene lookup returns CDR1 ENHRY and CDR2 SYGVKD. Between the trimmed V and J ends, which lost 7 bases and 7 bases, there was a span of 21 bases. The DNA for the CDR3 is TGTGCCATCAAGAAGGTACTGGGGCAGGGGAATACGCAGTATTTT. Protein sequence: CAIKKVLGQGNTQYF.

The chain has TRBV27 and TRBJ2-3, with D unclear. Trimming cost V 5 bases and J 2 bases, with 14 bases left between them. CDR1 MNHEY and CDR2 SMNVEV come from the germline V gene (reference sequence). This CDR3 is built from 15 residues. CDR3 nucleotides: TGTGCCAGCAGTCCTTCGGTCCAGGTCACAGATACGCAGTATTTT. Translating it yields CASSPSVQVTDTQYF.

This clonotype was recorded at least ten times. This sequence joins TRBV29-1 and TRBJ2-5, with D unresolved. Per germline, CDR1 SQVTM and CDR2 ANQGSEA. This CDR3 contains 11 residues. The V gene lost 3 bases and the J gene lost 5 bases, with 7 bases spanning the gap. DNA for the CDR3: TGCAGCGTTGAGGTTTACGAGACCCAGTACTTC. This gives the protein CSVEVYETQYF.